These T cell receptor beta chains were read from a single sample in a study of shared clonotypes between healthy human individuals. Only in-frame clones appear in the TCRdb table, and some are missing; sequencing was by immunoSEQ multiplex PCR. This sample yields some 2,000,000 clones, of which roughly 95% are seen a single time; 0.85% to 1.2% belongs to the top ten. Sample: naive CD8+ T cells sorted from blood. The receptors stem from a man aged 18 to 35 in good health. The CDR3 runs from the conserved cysteine through the conserved F or W. D genes are given only for firm matches.

v_gene,d_gene,j_gene,CDR3aa,CDR3nt
TRBV19,.,TRBJ1-4,CASSIDLEEKLFF,TGTGCCAGTAGTATAGATCTCGAAGAAAAACTGTTTTTT
TRBV30,TRBD2,TRBJ2-1,CAWSDPPAGGHEQFF,TGTGCCTGGAGCGACCCCCCAGCGGGAGGCCATGAGCAGTTCTTC
TRBV6-1,TRBD1,TRBJ1-1,CASSELAGTGGPVFF,TGTGCCAGCAGTGAATTGGCCGGGACAGGCGGGCCGGTATTCTTT
TRBV7-8,.,TRBJ1-4,CASSPNVATNEKLFF,TGTGCCAGCAGCCCGAACGTTGCAACTAATGAAAAACTGTTTTTT
TRBV13,TRBD2,TRBJ2-5,CASSLGTSGRGETQYF,TGTGCCAGCAGCTTAGGCACTAGCGGGAGGGGAGAGACCCAGTACTTC
TRBV10-3,.,TRBJ1-1,CATGGGTNTEAFF,TGTGCCACTGGGGGGGGGACGAACACTGAAGCTTTCTTT
TRBV7-9,TRBD1,TRBJ1-5,CASSPGGGGNQPQHF,TGTGCCAGCAGCCCTGGGGGAGGGGGCAACCAGCCCCAGCATTTT
TRBV28,.,TRBJ1-2,CASSPPWDTDGYTF,TGTGCCAGCAGTCCCCCTTGGGACACGGATGGCTACACCTTC
TRBV27,TRBD2,TRBJ2-1,CASSSGLAGGKGEQFF,TGTGCCAGCAGTTCGGGACTAGCGGGAGGGAAGGGTGAGCAGTTCTTC
TRBV7-9,TRBD2,TRBJ2-3,CASSLTSGGLTDTQYF,TGTGCCAGCAGCTTAACTAGCGGGGGGCTCACAGATACGCAGTATTTT
TRBV27,TRBD1,TRBJ1-6,CASSFGTGDSPLHF,TGTGCCAGCAGTTTTGGGACAGGGGATTCACCCCTCCACTTT
TRBV13,TRBD1,TRBJ1-2,CASSEQGADVSGYTF,TGTGCCAGCAGCGAACAGGGGGCGGACGTCTCTGGCTACACCTTC
TRBV30,.,TRBJ2-1,CAWSGSLSSYNEQFF,TGTGCCTGGAGTGGAAGTCTCAGCTCCTACAATGAGCAGTTCTTC
TRBV19,.,TRBJ2-5,CASSPYEGGETQYF,TGTGCCAGTAGTCCCTACGAGGGGGGCGAGACCCAGTACTTC
TRBV4-1,TRBD2,TRBJ2-3,CASSLGLAGDTQYF,TGCGCCAGCAGCCTAGGGCTAGCGGGGGATACGCAGTATTTT
TRBV29-1,.,TRBJ2-5,CSVGGGLETQYF,TGCAGCGTTGGAGGGGGGTTGGAGACCCAGTACTTC